Only a few counts were recorded for the clone carrying this T cell receptor beta chain. Gene labels here are mouse ones. The missing CDR3 end, 1 residue past where the read stops, is filled in from the germline J gene. The CDR3 has 14 amino acids. V lost 0 bases, J lost 2 bases, and 8 bases lay in between. Germline CDR1 reads SGHSA; CDR2 reads FRNQAP. Assay: immunoSEQ multiplex PCR; the TCRdb copy retains only in-frame clones and omits some. The sample lists about 50,000 clones; roughly four fifths were seen once. The sample comes from a study of tissue T cells after allogeneic stem cell transplantation.

This chain joins TRBV16 and TRBJ2-7, with D tentatively TRBD1 or TRBD2 (5 bases each). This clonotype originated in a pool of C57BL/6 mice in good health. Sequenced input: sorted cells pooled from one or two spleens. CDR3 DNA, as far as it was read: TGTGCAAGCAGCTTAGATACGGGGGCCTATGAACAGTAC. It translates to CASSLDTGAYEQY. The whole CDR3 region reads CASSLDTGAYEQYF.